This T cell receptor (beta chain) derives from a study of CD8 T cells in ankylosing spondylitis. Notes on the study in general: Researchers reportedly found disease-linked clones significantly enriched in matched ankylosing spondylitis synovial fluid. Reports of some motif variants in reactive arthritis synovial fluid and blood predate this one. Disease-linked clones bore a CD8+ phenotype, appearing relatively rarely in peripheral blood. The study identified a TCR beta motif of roughly eight highly homologous variants that appeared characteristic of ankylosing spondylitis blood.

A note on this clonotype: Its matching antigen is unknown.

The TCR beta libraries were generated through quantitative 5'-RACE incorporating molecular barcodes. TCRdb reprocessed the 5' RACE reads with MiXCR, giving one entry per CDR3 protein. Of some 700,000 distinct CDR3 sequences listed, 15% to 20% were seen once; the top ten hold around 19%. CDR3 length: 12 amino acids. The V end was cut by 10 bases, the J end by 1 base, with 11 bases between. CDR1 and CDR2 (germline): ENHRY, SYGVKD. The rearrangement joins TRBV10-3 to TRBJ2-7, with D perhaps TRBD2 (5 bases). This TCR was sampled from a male donor with ankylosing spondylitis. Sequencing input: blood, either unsorted or a sorted T cell fraction (not recorded which). The CDR3, as DNA: TGTGCCACGGCGAGGGAATCCTACGAGCAGTACTTC. Its translation is CATARESYEQYF.